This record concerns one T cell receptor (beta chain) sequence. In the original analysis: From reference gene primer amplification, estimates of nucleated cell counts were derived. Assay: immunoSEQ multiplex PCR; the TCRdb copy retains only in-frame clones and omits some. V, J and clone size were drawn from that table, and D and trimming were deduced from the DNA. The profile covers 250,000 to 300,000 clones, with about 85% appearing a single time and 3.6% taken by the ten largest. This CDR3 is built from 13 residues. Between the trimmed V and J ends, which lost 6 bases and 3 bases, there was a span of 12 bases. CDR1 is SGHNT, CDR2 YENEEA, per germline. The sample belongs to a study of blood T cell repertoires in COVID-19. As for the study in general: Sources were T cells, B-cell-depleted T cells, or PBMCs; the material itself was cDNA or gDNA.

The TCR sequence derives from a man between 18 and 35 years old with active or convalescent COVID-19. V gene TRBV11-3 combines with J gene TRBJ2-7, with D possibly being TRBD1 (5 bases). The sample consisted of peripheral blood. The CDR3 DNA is TGTGCCAGCAGTACAGGTTTTATCTACGAGCAGTACTTC. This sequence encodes CASSTGFIYEQYF.